The rows below give T cell receptor beta chains drawn from one sample of a study of cytomegalovirus exposure and HLA in healthy donors. The repertoire was sequenced with immunoSEQ multiplex PCR; TCRdb's copy has only in-frame clones and lacks some. The sample lists some 130,000 clones; approximately 80% were seen once. What was sequenced was PBMCs. All receptors come from a female donor in good health and CMV-seronegative. Each CDR3 is given without its conserved first and last residue. The order of the fields is V gene, J gene, CDR3 protein.

TRBV4-1	TRBJ2-1	ASSPRGAKSSYNEQF
TRBV7-2	-	ASSLRGLVLDEQY
TRBV27	TRBJ1-4	ASSLRDNSEKLF
TRBV4-2	TRBJ1-1	ASSLRQYMNTEAF
TRBV5-4	TRBJ1-2	ASSPTGGSDGYT
TRBV13	TRBJ2-7	ASSHRTGGGYEQY
TRBV4-3	TRBJ2-1	ASSQGGLVPYNEQF
TRBV7-6	TRBJ2-3	ASSLEAELTDTQY
TRBV19	TRBJ2-2	ASRVQGEVGELF
TRBV5-1	TRBJ2-5	ASSSTWTGQETQY
TRBV28	TRBJ1-1	ASSFEEGTEAF
TRBV7-2	TRBJ2-5	ASSQAGTQY
TRBV5-1	TRBJ2-7	ASGRTSGTVGEQY
TRBV27	TRBJ1-1	ASTPRVGMTEAF
TRBV30	TRBJ1-4	AWAAGSGEKLF
TRBV5-1	TRBJ2-5	ASSLMGSGVQETQY
TRBV4-3	TRBJ2-1	ASSQELAGSSYNEQF
TRBV4-3	TRBJ2-5	ASSQDASGSWQETQY
TRBV7-6	TRBJ2-1	ASSYNSYNEQF
TRBV7-6	TRBJ2-3	ASSLPGASTDTQY
TRBV6-5	TRBJ2-7	ASSRTSLTEQY
TRBV2	TRBJ2-7	ASSPRDRGYGEQY
TRBV2	TRBJ1-2	ASRVGTGPYGYT
TRBV19	TRBJ1-4	ASRNRQGRGEKLF
TRBV5-4	TRBJ1-1	ASSLYTGAGNTEAF
TRBV7-7	TRBJ2-5	ASSFGTLQETQY
TRBV10-3	TRBJ2-1	AISESGTSGRGEQF
TRBV15	TRBJ2-5	ATSRGSGPYLRGQY
TRBV19	TRBJ2-3	ASSPVTGLSTDTQY
TRBV7-6	TRBJ1-4	ASSLEAKGYFTNEKLF
TRBV4-1	TRBJ2-3	ASSQESRRKTDTQY
TRBV4-2	TRBJ2-5	ASSQEQRDQETQY
TRBV25-1	TRBJ2-5	ASSRLAAAGETQY
TRBV7-3	TRBJ1-1	ASSLGAGNTEAF
TRBV15	TRBJ1-4	ATAEGQLSTNEKLF
TRBV9	TRBJ2-1	ASSVGPSGGYNEQF
TRBV27	TRBJ2-2	ASSLWLAGGTNTGELF
TRBV4-3	TRBJ2-6	ASSQDDPRVSSGANVLT
TRBV2	TRBJ2-1	ASSVGAGSYNEQF
TRBV9	TRBJ2-3	ASSVDRAGGIADTQY
TRBV5-1	TRBJ2-4	ASSRELAKNIQY
TRBV28	TRBJ1-4	ASTPYGVLNEKLF
TRBV27	TRBJ1-5	ASALTVLGKPQH
TRBV27	TRBJ1-1	ASASQGNTEAF
TRBV30	TRBJ2-7	ARGSNTDPD
TRBV13	TRBJ2-7	ASSFRVGHEQY
TRBV7-2	TRBJ2-5	ASSLVAGAVRETQY
TRBV18	TRBJ2-3	ASSGTSGTDTQY
TRBV19	TRBJ2-7	ASRYLAGGSYEQY
TRBV7-9	TRBJ1-1	ASSLDRGPNTEAF
TRBV11-2	TRBJ2-1	ASRVAGNYNEQF
TRBV6-5	TRBJ2-3	ASSYSIQRTTDTQY